A single sample gave rise to the 3 T cell receptor beta chains below, sequenced in a study of T-cell reconstitution after alpha-beta-depleted transplantation in children. Construction of the TCRbeta library involved unique molecular identifiers. TCRdb reprocessed the PCR reads with MiXCR, giving one entry per CDR3 protein. The sample consists of roughly 100,000 distinct CDR3 sequences, roughly 8.8% of them appearing once. Sequenced material: PBMCs from the stem cell graft donor, taken from the stem cell graft. The receptors stem from a human donor who donated a stem cell graft to a child with congenital amegakaryocytic thrombocytopenia.

This clonotype came up many times. The V gene is TRBV12-3 or TRBV12-4, the J gene TRBJ2-1; the D gene is possibly TRBD1 (6 bases). CDR3 length: 13 amino acids. Trimming left V 5 bases short and J 6 bases short, with 11 bases between. The CDR3 DNA follows: TGTGCCAGCAGTCACAGGGTACGCAATGAGCAGTTCTTC. This sequence encodes CASSHRVRNEQFF.

This clonotype was observed many times. This chain uses TRBV12-3 or TRBV12-4 with TRBJ2-5; weak D call: TRBD1 (5 bases). The CDR3 consists of 13 residues. V lost 6 bases and J lost 4, with 12 bases in between. DNA for the CDR3: TGTGCCAGCAGCCAGGACACAACAGAGACCCAGTACTTC. Its translation: CASSQDTTETQYF.

This clonotype has at least ten counts. J is TRBJ2-1 and V is TRBV11-1, with 14 bases that match TRBD2. CDR3 length: 19 amino acids. The J segment lost 0 bases and the V segment lost 5 bases, leaving 9 bases of the junction unmatched. Germline CDR1 reads SGHAT; CDR2 reads FQDESV (reference sequence). In nucleotides, the CDR3 is TGTGCCAGCAGCGGACTAGCGGGGGGCCACGGAAGCTCCTACAATGAGCAGTTCTTC. Its protein is CASSGLAGGHGSSYNEQFF.